This section outlines one T cell receptor beta chain sequence together with its context. What it binds is not known. The sample originates from a study of post-analysis software for immune sequencing data. Study results and caveats: Patients used about 5 TRBV segments, including TRBV5-6, TRBV5-1 and TRBV20-1, more often than controls. Significantly lower normalized Chao1 diversity was found in patients with multiple sclerosis relative to controls.

Unique-molecular-identifier-tagged TCR beta cDNA libraries were used. Out of roughly 0.95 to 10 million T cells, a few hundred thousand cDNA molecules were generated. TCRdb processed the PCR reads anew with MiXCR; each CDR3 protein has one entry. The sample lists 450,000 to 700,000 distinct CDR3 sequences; around 40% were seen once. CDR3 length equals 16 residues. V trimming: 2 bases; J trimming: 4 bases; junction bases outside the gene matches: 6. The germline V gene has CDR1 SGHTA and CDR2 FQGNSA. The TCR sequence derives from a girl under 18 with multiple sclerosis. Sequenced material: blood. This chain joins TRBV7-2 and TRBJ2-3; 10 nucleotides agree with TRBD1. The CDR3 spells CASSLRTGGIPDTQYF. The CDR3 DNA reads as TGTGCCAGCAGCTTACGGACAGGGGGAATACCAGATACGCAGTATTTT.